This T cell receptor (beta chain) appears in the sequencing data of a study of PD-1 blockade in classical Hodgkin lymphoma (dated by TCRdb to the early 2020s). For the study in its entirety: Nivolumab dosing was 3 mg/kg intravenously every 2 weeks, continuing until either disease progression or unacceptable toxicity. To define a peripheral blood immune signature of response to PD-1 blockade in classical Hodgkin lymphoma, the study combined TCR beta sequencing with CyTOF. Study-wide findings and limitations: A significant rise by C4D1 was seen in CD4+ but not CD8+ TCR diversity (p=0.0027 vs p=0.16), with the rise being most apparent in complete responders (p=0.02). The study was limited to a single clinical trial cohort, and causes of repertoire differences, possibly disease activity or prior therapy, remained undefined. Patients starting nivolumab less than 1 year after ASCT had lower diversity and were excluded from later analyses to avoid confounding by immune reconstitution. Baseline TCR diversity was reported as lower in newly diagnosed patients than in healthy donors, and lower still in relapsed/refractory patients. Trial patients achieving complete response had baseline diversity similar to newly diagnosed patients, whereas partial responders and progressors had significantly lower diversity.

Interpreted using the paper, the time point label stands for: cycle 2 day 1 (C2D1) of nivolumab. Relapse after autologous stem cell transplantation had occurred in all trial patients, and cohorts A, B and C were distinguished by prior brentuximab vedotin exposure. The trial cohort was composed of about 60 patients with relapsed/refractory classical Hodgkin lymphoma, for whom complete response, partial response or progressive disease was recorded as best overall response. Single-agent nivolumab was administered to trial patients in the multi-cohort phase II CheckMate 205 trial. An independent review committee assessed best overall response by applying the 2007 International Working Group response criteria. Trial PBMCs were obtained immediately prior to nivolumab initiation (C1D1) and on therapy at cycle 2 day 1 and cycle 4 day 1. After peripheral blood was drawn into 8 mL Vacutainer Cell Preparation Tubes, PBMCs were isolated by centrifugation and then cryopreserved.

With regard to this clone: Its antigen has not been determined. Base qualities are not at hand, and no much larger clone is one base apart.

The Qiagen DNeasy kit was used to extract genomic DNA from unsorted PBMCs and from the negatively selected CD4+ and CD8+ fractions. Using primers that anneal to V and J segments, immunoSEQ multiplex PCR amplified the TCR beta CDR3 regions. A synthetic immune receptor repertoire was used to minimize amplification bias, and any residual bias was removed computationally once sequencing was done. On the authors' methods: Repertoire diversity was quantified as the Shannon entropy index using custom Python scripts. The unsorted, CD4+ and CD8+ repertoires were each analyzed separately, with the exception of combined analyses, where CD4+ and CD8+ sequences were merged in silico. A clone was considered expanded if an increase in frequency of at least 2-fold after treatment relative to C1D1 was found, and a pseudocount of 0.5 was applied to clones undetected at baseline. Singleton clones were defined as clones with 0 or 1 copy at C1D1, and non-singleton clones were defined as clones with 2 or more copies. Clones expanded in unsorted samples were annotated as CD4+, CD8+ or unknown by matching protein sequences in sorted samples from the same patient. Wilcoxon tests on paired samples were used to test changes in diversity from C1D1 to C4D1. TCRdb re-hosts the immuneACCESS table, in-frame sequences only. Its copies lack some clones; in the studies checked, an unresolved V gene accounts for under half of them, and the cause for the rest is not known. That table supplies the V and J calls and clone size; D and trimming were determined from the DNA. This sample lists around 60,000 clones; more than 70% were detected once. The biggest ten clones account for more than 5% of the sample.

Relative to germline, V is missing 6 bases and J is missing 5 bases, with 9 bases of the junction outside any gene match. The CDR3 goes from the cysteine to the phenylalanine over 14 residues. CDR3 DNA is the only sequence kept; it has 42 bases, read in frame from the first base. The germline V gene specifies MDHEN as CDR1 and SYDVKM as CDR2. This chain joins TRBV28 to TRBJ1-2, and TRBD1 matches 7 of the central bases. This sequence originates from a human donor with classical Hodgkin lymphoma. The sequencing here drew on peripheral blood mononuclear cells (PBMCs), taken before the second cycle of nivolumab. CDR3 protein: CASSPGGREYGYTF. The DNA reads as follows: TGTGCCAGCAGCCCAGGGGGGAGGGAGTATGGCTACACCTTC.